One and the same sample provided the 29 T cell receptor beta chains below, sequenced in a study of T cells in Graves' hyperthyroidism and ophthalmopathy. TCR beta CDR3 sequences were amplified from RNA transcripts. HTBI primers were employed in a first-round RT-PCR of the TCR CDR3. TCRdb re-called the multiplex PCR reads through MiXCR, storing one row per CDR3 protein. Of 75,000 to 100,000 distinct CDR3 sequences in the sample, about half are singletons; the top ten hold roughly 26%. The specimen sequenced was blood. All receptors come from a woman aged 40 to 55 with Graves' hyperthyroidism.

The rearrangement uses TRBV6-1 and TRBJ1-4; 9 nucleotides align to TRBD1. The germline gives CDR1 MNHNS, CDR2 SASEGT. The CDR3 consists of 14 residues. The J segment lost 8 bases and the V segment lost 7 bases, leaving 8 bases of the junction unmatched. The CDR3: CASTFNRGQEKLFF. In nucleotides, the CDR3 is TGTGCCAGCACCTTCAACAGGGGGCAAGAAAAACTGTTTTTT.

This chain links TRBV9 with TRBJ1-2; 7 bases are shared with TRBD1. Germline values: CDR1 SGDLS, CDR2 YYNGEE. The junction had 2 bases not matched to a gene; V was cut back by 0 bases and J by 3 bases. The CDR3 is 14 amino acids. For the CDR3, the DNA is TGTGCCAGCAGCGTAGGGACAGGATACTATGGCTACACCTTC. This sequence encodes CASSVGTGYYGYTF.

This clonotype was seen ten or more times. This sequence joins TRBV20-1 and TRBJ2-5; 11 bases are shared with TRBD2. This CDR3 spans 16 amino acids. Germline trimming cut 0 bases from V and 5 bases from J; bases unmatched to any gene: 8. Germline lookup yields CDR1 DFQATT and CDR2 SNEGSKA (reference sequence). DNA for the CDR3: TGCAGTGCTAGAGATCATAGCGGGAGGGCCGGGGAGACCCAGTACTTC. Amino acids: CSARDHSGRAGETQYF.

The J gene is TRBJ2-2, the V gene TRBV2; D possibly uses TRBD1 or TRBD2 (5 bases each). Germline CDR1 reads SNHLY; CDR2 reads FYNNEI. The V and J ends lost 5 bases and 4 bases respectively, with 17 bases between them. The CDR3 contains 16 residues. CDR3 in DNA: TGTGCCAGCAGTTCGGGGCTAGCAGTATTCACCGGGGAGCTGTTTTTT. Amino acid sequence: CASSSGLAVFTGELFF.

Note on this clonotype: This may be a read error, as it is one base from a much larger clone. Since no conserved phenylalanine or tryptophan closes the CDR3, a read error is the likely cause. The CDR3 bases are TGTGCCAGCAGTTTAAGAGGAAGGAGGAACACCATATATTCT. Translated: CASSLRGRRNTIYS. The V and J genes are TRBV12-3 or TRBV12-4 and TRBJ1-3; D is unresolved. The CDR3 length is 14 residues. V dropped 2 bases and J dropped 7 bases, with 12 bases sitting between them.

There are many counts of this clonotype. The chain is built from TRBV5-8 and TRBJ1-1, with 7 bases fitting TRBD1. The junction had 3 bases not matched to a gene; V was cut back by 2 bases and J by 5 bases. Germline assignment: CDR1 SGHTS and CDR2 YDEGEE. This CDR3 is 13 amino acids long. CDR3 coding DNA: TGTGCCAGCAGCTTTCAGGACAGGACTGAAGCTTTCTTT. It translates to CASSFQDRTEAFF. The full variable domain, with the rest looked up from reference TRBV5-8 and TRBJ1-1, is EAGVTQSPTHLIKTRGQQATLRCSPISGHTSVYWYQQALGLGLQFLLWYDEGEERNRGNFPPRFSGRQFPNYSSELNVNALELEDSALYLCASSFQDRTEAFFGQGTRLTVV.

Remarks on this clonotype: No conserved phenylalanine or tryptophan is present at the end of the CDR3, so a read error is the likely explanation. The limits of the CDR3 on the DNA are not certain, so only TCRdb's listed CDR3 is given. The J gene is TRBJ2-2, the V gene TRBV10-3; the table's D gene call, TRBD2, was not cross checked with the DNA. The germline V gene has CDR1 ENHRY and CDR2 SYGVKD. Ends included, the CDR3 has 13 residues. The CDR3 loop is CAVRDWEHRGAVV.

V and J are TRBV12-3 or TRBV12-4 and TRBJ2-7, with TRBD1 matching 7 bases. The CDR3 sequence is 13 residues long. Trimming removed 5 bases from V and 4 bases from J; junction bases left unmatched: 5. The CDR3 DNA sequence: TGTGCCAGCAGTACAGGGGCCGGGTACGAGCAGTACTTC. Translating gives CASSTGAGYEQYF.

The rearrangement uses TRBV20-1 and TRBJ1-2; D possibly corresponds to TRBD1 (6 bases). V was cut by 6 bases and J by 5 bases, with 13 bases left in between. The CDR3 totals 12 residues. In germline, CDR1 is DFQATT, CDR2 SNEGSKA (reference sequence). The CDR3 DNA is TGCAGTGCCGAAGAGGGGGGGTATGGCTACACCTTC. It translates to CSAEEGGYGYTF.

Ten or more counts support this clonotype. The genes are TRBV5-8 and TRBJ1-2; D is possibly TRBD1 (6 bases). The germline V and J ends were trimmed by 0 bases and 8 bases, with 11 bases remaining between them. Germline assignment: CDR1 SGHTS and CDR2 YDEGEE. CDR3 length equals 13 residues. CDR3 sequence (DNA): TGTGCCAGCAGCTTGGAGCCGGGACAAGGCTACACCTTC. It codes for CASSLEPGQGYTF.

The chain links TRBV7-2 to TRBJ2-6; D possibly corresponds to TRBD1 (5 bases). The CDR3 runs to 14 residues. Germline V gives CDR1 SGHTA, CDR2 FQGNSA. Trimming removed 8 bases at V and 0 bases at J, with 8 bases between. This CDR3 is CASWGGSGANVLTF. DNA of the CDR3: TGTGCCAGCTGGGGCGGCTCTGGGGCCAACGTCCTGACTTTC. Variable domain in full (rest from reference TRBV7-2 and TRBJ2-6): GAGVSQSPSNKVTEKGKDVELRCDPISGHTALYWYRQSLGQGLEFLIYFQGNSAPDKSGLPSDRFSAERTGGSVSTLTIQRTQQEDSAVYLCASWGGSGANVLTFGAGSRLTVL.

The chain's CDR3 is CSEGRVNQPQHF. The CDR3 coding sequence is TGCAGTGAAGGTAGAGTGAATCAGCCCCAGCATTTT. The V gene is TRBV20-1, the J gene TRBJ1-5, with unresolved D. Germline assignment: CDR1 DFQATT and CDR2 SNEGSKA (reference sequence). This CDR3 has 12 amino acids. V was shortened by 7 bases and J by 4 bases, with 11 bases between the two germline ends.

This clonotype occurred many times. This sequence joins TRBV29-1 and TRBJ2-7, with D perhaps being TRBD1 or TRBD2 (6 bases each). The CDR3 loop spans 18 amino acids. Germline V gene lookup returns CDR1 SQVTM and CDR2 ANQGSEA. The CDR3 sequence: CSVRGHRKTGHYYYEQYF. Written as DNA, the CDR3 is TGCAGTGTTCGGGGGCACCGCAAAACTGGGCACTACTACTACGAGCAGTACTTC.

This clonotype was counted many times. V gene TRBV4-3 combines with J gene TRBJ1-1, with TRBD1 as a possible D gene (5 bases). Germline lookup yields CDR1 LGHNA and CDR2 YSLEER. This CDR3 is 14 amino acids long. V was clipped by 0 bases and J by 5 bases, with 10 bases between them. The CDR3 DNA follows: TGCGCCAGCAGCCAAGATTCAGGGTGGACTGAAGCTTTCTTT. It yields the protein CASSQDSGWTEAFF.

The J gene is TRBJ2-5, the V gene TRBV7-9, with no clear D. The end of the DNA aligns better with TRBJ2-7, so the J call may be wrong. There are 14 residues in the CDR3. Germline loops: CDR1 SEHNR, CDR2 FQNEAQ (reference sequence). In DNA form, the CDR3 reads TGTGCCAGCAGCCAGGTATGGTACGAGGACGAGCAGTACTTC. Translated, it gives CASSQVWYEDEQYF.

This clonotype was counted a few times. This may be a read error, as it is one base from a much larger clone. The gene calls are TRBV29-1 and TRBJ2-5; 7 bases line up with TRBD1. The CDR3 is made up of 15 amino acids. Germline CDR1 SQVTM, CDR2 ANQGSEA. CDR3 protein: CSAPIGTVLWKTQHF. The CDR3 DNA reads TGCAGCGCGCCTATCGGGACAGTCCTTTGGAAGACCCAGCACTTC. Together with reference TRBV29-1 and TRBJ2-5, the CDR3 gives the full variable domain: SAVISQKPSRDICQRGTSLTIQCQVDSQVTMMFWYRQQPGQSLTLIATANQGSEATYESGFVIDKFPISRPNLTFSTLTVSNMSPEDSSIYLCSAPIGTVLWKTQHFGPGTRLLVL.

This clonotype was seen ten or more times. This chain links TRBV12-3 or TRBV12-4 with TRBJ2-7, with 8 positions matching TRBD2. Losses at the gene ends were 3 bases for V and 6 bases for J; bases not matched to a gene: 7. The CDR3 contains 14 residues. CDR3 DNA: TGTGCCAGCAGTTTGGGACTAGTTCCGGGCGAGCAGTACTTC. Translation gives CASSLGLVPGEQYF.

This chain uses TRBV14 with TRBJ2-6, with unresolved D. The CDR3 contains 17 residues. The germline gives CDR1 SGHDN, CDR2 FVKESK. The V end lost 8 bases, the J end lost 9 bases, and 26 bases lay between the germline ends. This CDR3 reads CASSPRLSSMRFNVLTF. The CDR3 region has the DNA TGTGCCAGCTCACCACGGCTAAGTTCAATGAGATTCAACGTCCTGACTTTC.

This clonotype was picked up many times. The V and J genes are TRBV19 and TRBJ1-1; no clear D gene. V lost 0 bases and J lost 1, with 3 bases in between. Germline CDR1 is LNHDA and CDR2 is SQIVND (reference sequence). This CDR3 comprises 13 residues. The chain's CDR3 is CASSIEPNTEAFF. The CDR3 bases are TGTGCCAGTAGTATAGAACCGAACACTGAAGCTTTCTTT.

This clonotype was seen ten or more times. The rearrangement links TRBV7-2 to TRBJ2-5, with D possibly being TRBD1 (5 bases). Germline V gene lookup returns CDR1 SGHTA and CDR2 FQGNSA. With 5 bases removed from V and 7 bases from J, the gap between germline ends came to 17 bases. The length of the CDR3 is 14 residues. Written as DNA, the CDR3 is TGTGCCAGCAGCCCACAGGTTCCATCTGGGACCCAGTACTTC. It translates to CASSPQVPSGTQYF.

Concerning this clonotype itself: This sequence may be a read error, since a much larger clone differs from it by one base. The genes are TRBV11-2 and TRBJ2-7; D perhaps matches TRBD2 (6 bases). This CDR3 region has 15 residues. Looked up from germline, CDR1 is SGHAT and CDR2 is FQNNGV. Trimming left V 3 bases short and J 2 bases short, with 14 bases between. The CDR3 DNA is TGTGCCAGCAGCTTGGTGGAGGGCTCTCCCTACGAGCAGTACTTC. Translated, it gives CASSLVEGSPYEQYF.

The chain employs TRBV25-1 and TRBJ1-3; D remains unclear. Looked up from germline, CDR1 is MGHDK and CDR2 is SYGVNS. The CDR3 consists of 14 residues. Deletions cut 8 bases from V and 4 bases from J, with 15 bases between. CDR3 sequence (DNA): TGTGCCAGCTTGGCCTGGACTGACGGAAACACCATATATTTT. Encoded protein: CASLAWTDGNTIYF.

The chain has TRBV13 and TRBJ1-5, with a tentative D call TRBD1 (5 bases). The CDR3 has 15 amino acids. Trimming pared 6 bases from V and 0 bases from J, leaving 12 bases between. Germline loops: CDR1 PRHDT, CDR2 FYEKMQ (reference sequence). CDR3 in amino acids: CASSFQQGSNQPQHF. CDR3 sequence (DNA): TGTGCCAGCAGTTTTCAGCAGGGTAGCAATCAGCCCCAGCATTTT.

This rearrangement joins TRBV2 to TRBJ1-5; TRBD1 matches at 8 bases. There are 16 residues in the CDR3. Germline V gives CDR1 SNHLY, CDR2 FYNNEI. V shed 8 bases, J shed 7 bases, and the junction held 16 bases outside the gene matches. In DNA form, the CDR3 reads TGTGCCAGCTCATCGAGCAACAGGGGGAAGAACCAGCCCCAGCATTTT. Its translation: CASSSSNRGKNQPQHF.

The rearrangement uses TRBV7-9 and TRBJ1-1, with TRBD1 matching over 7 bases. The CDR3 totals 13 residues. The V gene end was trimmed by 5 bases and the J gene end by 9 bases; junction bases not matched to a gene: 9. Germline V gives CDR1 SEHNR, CDR2 FQNEAQ (reference sequence). The CDR3 loop reads CASSQELGQKAFF. The CDR3 coding sequence is TGTGCCAGCAGCCAAGAACTGGGACAGAAAGCTTTCTTT.

The chain carries TRBV7-3 and TRBJ2-7, with 9 nucleotides matching TRBD1. The CDR3 covers 15 residues. Per the germline V gene, CDR1 is SGHTA and CDR2 is FQGTGA. The junction had 9 bases not matched to a gene; V was cut back by 6 bases and J by 3 bases. Written as DNA, the CDR3 is TGTGCCAGCAGTTCGGACAGGGGACTGGTCTACGAGCAGTACTTC. This translates into CASSSDRGLVYEQYF. The entire variable domain, with the rest obtained from reference TRBV7-3 and TRBJ2-7, is as follows: GAGVSQTPSNKVTEKGKYVELRCDPISGHTALYWYRQSLGQGPEFLIYFQGTGAADDSGLPNDRFFAVRPEGSVSTLKIQRTERGDSAVYLCASSSDRGLVYEQYFGPGTRLTVT.

The V and J genes are TRBV4-1 and TRBJ2-7; tentative D call: TRBD2 (5 bases). There are 16 residues in the CDR3. Trimming shortened V by 6 bases and J by 0 bases, and 18 bases separated the two germline ends. Germline-derived CDR1 and CDR2 are MGHRA and YSYEKL. CDR3 amino acids: CASSESRAVSSYEQYF. CDR3 coding DNA: TGCGCCAGCAGTGAGTCGAGAGCGGTGAGCTCCTACGAGCAGTACTTC.

The chain uses TRBV29-1 and TRBJ2-7; 10 nucleotides align to TRBD1. From germline, CDR1 is SQVTM and CDR2 ANQGSEA. The trim removed 6 bases at V and 3 bases at J, leaving 5 bases unmatched. CDR3 length: 13 amino acids. For the CDR3, the DNA is TGCAGCGTGGAGACAGGGGGCTTCTACGAGCAGTACTTC. Translated: CSVETGGFYEQYF.

The chain recombines TRBV5-1 with TRBJ1-6; unclear D gene. There are 16 residues in the CDR3. Germline-derived CDR1 and CDR2 are SGHRS and YFSETQ. Trimming shortened V by 0 bases and J by 2 bases, and 9 bases separated the two germline ends. The CDR3 region is CASSLDDSAYNSPLHF. As DNA, the CDR3 is TGCGCCAGCAGCTTGGATGACTCTGCCTATAATTCACCCCTCCACTTT.